The 21 T cell receptor beta chains below come from one sample, sequenced in a study of T cell clusters in autoimmune cytopenias. TRB was amplified by touch-down multiplex PCR, primer pools A and B combined. For each CDR3 protein, TCRdb gives one entry from its re-call of the multiplex PCR reads, without DNA. The table lists some 7,400 distinct CDR3 sequences. TRB amplification used approximately 250 ng of peripheral blood genomic DNA. This sample also belongs to another study, concerning T cell repertoires in aging, cancer and after chemotherapy.

The sample taken for sequencing was peripheral blood. The receptors here all came from a human donor in good health.

This chain links TRBV6-5 with TRBJ2-1; TCRdb's D call of TRBD2 is untestable without DNA. The CDR3 runs 14 residues. Germline V gene sequence: CDR1 MNHEY, CDR2 SVGAGI. The CDR3 loop is CASRGEREYNEQFF.

V usage is TRBV6-5 and J usage is TRBJ2-7; TCRdb's D call of TRBD1 is untestable without DNA. Germline values: CDR1 MNHEY, CDR2 SVGAGI. This CDR3 is 15 amino acids long. The CDR3 sequence is CASSLRDRGSYEQYF.

This chain connects TRBV6-1 to TRBJ2-3; there is no DNA to check the TCRdb D call of TRBD1. The CDR3 extends over 15 amino acids. Germline CDR1 reads MNHNS; CDR2 reads SASEGT. CDR3 in amino acids: CASSESGGFTDTQYF.

The CDR3 sequence: CASSLSAGGNQPQHF. The chain links TRBV27 to TRBJ1-5; TCRdb gives TRBD1 as the D gene, but with no DNA this cannot be confirmed. Per the germline V gene, CDR1 is MNHEY and CDR2 is SMNVEV (reference sequence). This CDR3 region has 15 residues.

V and J are TRBV15 and TRBJ2-1. The CDR3 has 15 residues. Germline V lookup: CDR1 LNHNV, CDR2 YYDKDF (reference sequence). This chain's CDR3 is CATRESGRYYNEQFF.

Considering frequency, this clonotype is medium-sized. The CDR3 loop reads CASSLGLASSYNEQFF. The chain couples TRBV5-4 to TRBJ2-1. CDR3 size: 16 residues. Germline CDR1 reads SGHNT; CDR2 reads YYREEE (reference sequence). Full variable domain (outside the CDR3, taken from reference TRBV5-4 and TRBJ2-1): ETGVTQSPTHLIKTRGQQVTLRCSSQSGHNTVSWYQQALGQGPQFIFQYYREEENGRGNFPPRFSGLQFPNYSSELNVNALELDDSALYLCASSLGLASSYNEQFFGPGTRLTVL.

The V call is TRBV30, the J call TRBJ2-3. Germline assignment: CDR1 GTSNPN and CDR2 SVGIG (reference sequence). The CDR3 consists of 11 residues. The CDR3 sequence is CAWGRTDTQYF.

CDR3: CATSRDQGEKLFF. This rearrangement joins TRBV15 to TRBJ1-4. Germline V CDR1 and CDR2: LNHNV, YYDKDF (reference sequence). The CDR3 contains 13 residues.

The rearrangement joins TRBV19 to TRBJ2-1; without DNA, the TCRdb call of TRBD2 cannot be checked. The CDR3 consists of 16 residues. CDR1 and CDR2 (germline): LNHDA, SQIVND (reference sequence). CDR3 protein: CASSTWGGRDYNEQFF. Filled out from reference TRBV19 and TRBJ2-1, the complete variable domain reads DGGITQSPKYLFRKEGQNVTLSCEQNLNHDAMYWYRQDPGQGLRLIYYSQIVNDFQKGDIAEGYSVSREKKESFPLTVTSAQKNPTAFYLCASSTWGGRDYNEQFFGPGTRLTVL.

This chain uses TRBV27 with TRBJ2-5; with no DNA, the TCRdb D assignment of TRBD1 cannot be verified. This CDR3 is built from 17 residues. Germline loops: CDR1 MNHEY, CDR2 SMNVEV (reference sequence). CDR3 in amino acids: CASSLSTGTGALGTQYF.

CDR3: CASSLGGYGNTIYF. V and J are TRBV13 and TRBJ1-3. Germline-derived CDR1 and CDR2 are PRHDT and FYEKMQ (reference sequence). The CDR3 has 14 residues.

This clonotype is medium-sized by frequency. This chain links TRBV5-6 with TRBJ2-2. Germline values: CDR1 SGHDT, CDR2 YYEEEE. This CDR3 contains 11 residues. CDR3 sequence: CASTAPGELFF.

The CDR3 sequence: CASRTSFEGEGYTF. The V call is TRBV19, the J call TRBJ1-2; TCRdb's D call of TRBD1 is untestable without DNA. CDR3 length: 14 residues. Germline-derived CDR1 and CDR2 are LNHDA and SQIVND (reference sequence).

The V gene is TRBV6-5, the J gene TRBJ2-5; absent DNA, TCRdb's TRBD1 call cannot be checked. The length of the CDR3 is 14 residues. Germline loops: CDR1 MNHEY, CDR2 SVGAGI. The CDR3 loop reads CASSLGTNQETQYF.

This rearrangement joins TRBV6-2 or TRBV6-3 to TRBJ2-3; TCRdb names TRBD2, which stays unverified in the absence of DNA. CDR3 length: 16 amino acids. The germline V gene encodes CDR1 MNHEY and CDR2 SVGEGT. The CDR3 region is CASSYSLGETSDTQYF.

V usage is TRBV7-9 and J usage is TRBJ2-5. This CDR3 contains 13 residues. Germline V gives CDR1 SEHNR, CDR2 FQNEAQ (reference sequence). This CDR3 reads CASSLVGGETQYF.

Measured by frequency, this clonotype is medium-sized (0.01 to 0.1%). CDR3 sequence reads: CASSIRSPGANVLTF. The chain recombines TRBV19 with TRBJ2-6. The V gene's germline CDR1 is LNHDA and CDR2 SQIVND (reference sequence). CDR3 size: 15 residues.

In terms of frequency, this clonotype is medium-sized. The V gene is TRBV18, the J gene TRBJ2-5. CDR1 and CDR2 (germline): KGHSH, LQKENI. This CDR3 has 13 residues. CDR3 in amino acids: CASSRAGGETQYF.

The chain employs TRBV6-1 and TRBJ1-5; as DNA is missing, the TRBD1 call by TCRdb cannot be tested. This CDR3 is built from 15 residues. In germline, CDR1 is MNHNS, CDR2 SASEGT. The CDR3 loop is CASSTGTGGGQPQHF.

Considering frequency, this clonotype is medium-sized. The V gene is TRBV19, the J gene TRBJ2-3. The CDR3 has 14 amino acids. Germline V gene sequence: CDR1 LNHDA, CDR2 SQIVND (reference sequence). The CDR3 loop is CASSTSREQDTQYF. The variable domain in full, completed from reference TRBV19 and TRBJ2-3, reads DGGITQSPKYLFRKEGQNVTLSCEQNLNHDAMYWYRQDPGQGLRLIYYSQIVNDFQKGDIAEGYSVSREKKESFPLTVTSAQKNPTAFYLCASSTSREQDTQYFGPGTRLTVL.

Judged by frequency, this clonotype is medium-sized. The chain couples TRBV15 to TRBJ2-3. Germline V gives CDR1 LNHNV, CDR2 YYDKDF (reference sequence). The length of the CDR3 is 19 residues. The CDR3 loop is CATSRDVQAKIGSMNTQYF.